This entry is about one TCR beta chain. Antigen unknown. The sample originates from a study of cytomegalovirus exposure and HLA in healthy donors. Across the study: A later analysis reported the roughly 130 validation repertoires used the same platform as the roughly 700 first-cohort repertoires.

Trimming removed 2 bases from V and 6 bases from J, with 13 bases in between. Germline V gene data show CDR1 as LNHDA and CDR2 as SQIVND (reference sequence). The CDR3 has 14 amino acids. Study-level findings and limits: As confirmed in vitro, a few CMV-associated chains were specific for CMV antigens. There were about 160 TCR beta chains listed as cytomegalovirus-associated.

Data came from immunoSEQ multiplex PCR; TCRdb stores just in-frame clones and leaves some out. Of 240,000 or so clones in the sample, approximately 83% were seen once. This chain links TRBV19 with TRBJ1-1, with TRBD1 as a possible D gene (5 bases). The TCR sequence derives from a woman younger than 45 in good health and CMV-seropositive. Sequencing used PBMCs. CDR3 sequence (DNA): TGTGCCAGTAGTATACAAGGGGTTGGTCCTGAAGCTTTCTTT. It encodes CASSIQGVGPEAFF.